The sample holds a few counts of the clone carrying this T cell receptor beta chain. Antigen: not known. The germline V gene has CDR1 MNHNS and CDR2 SASEGT. This CDR3 region has 15 residues. V was clipped by 7 bases and J by 4 bases; unmatched bases: 12. Template-switching 5'RACE yielded the TCR cDNA; a universal primer site and UMIs were added in the process. A single record per CDR3 protein comes from TCRdb applying MiXCR to the 5' RACE reads. There are around 340,000 distinct CDR3 sequences in the sample; 8.7% occur only once, and about a sixth lies in the top ten. The data belong to a study of T cells after yellow fever vaccination. The study's findings and limits: The booster response re-showed most primary clones: approximately 95% CD4, around 90% CD8.

The chain couples TRBV6-1 to TRBJ1-2; 7 bases agree with TRBD1. The sample was PBMCs, taken on the day of the first yellow fever vaccination. The TCR comes from a man aged 18 to 30 who received the YFV17D yellow fever vaccine. DNA of the CDR3: TGTGCCAGCACCCAAACAGGGGAATCCCGCTATGGCTACACCTTC. Translated, it gives CASTQTGESRYGYTF.